This T cell receptor beta chain came from a study of cytomegalovirus exposure and HLA in healthy donors. Primers for the PCR totalled 60 Vbeta and 13 Jbeta. Using immunoSEQ multiplex PCR, the repertoire was profiled, and TCRdb retains in-frame clones only, with some absent. The table shows about 190,000 clones, with around nine tenths occurring only once. This clone has a single count. The CDR3 sequence is 15 residues long. Germline lookup yields CDR1 MDHEN and CDR2 SYDVKM. V gave up 3 bases and J gave up 0 bases, with 11 bases separating them. The gene calls are TRBV28 and TRBJ1-2; a weak D match, TRBD1 (5 bases). Specimen: PBMCs. This receptor was obtained from a woman between 25 and 40 years old in good health and CMV-seronegative. The CDR3 coding sequence is TGTGCCAGCAGTTTCGGGGGGAATCCTAACTATGGCTACACCTTC. Translation: CASSFGGNPNYGYTF.